The clone carrying this T cell receptor (beta chain) has a handful of counts. This entry belongs to a study of blood T cell repertoires in COVID-19. Study-wide background: Researchers got acute and convalescent COVID-19 samples from the United States, Italy and Spain. PBMCs, B-cell-depleted T cells, or T cells were the source of the cDNA or gDNA that made up the material.

In the authors' methods: Using reference gene primer amplification, nucleated cell counts were estimated. The table came from immunoSEQ multiplex PCR; TCRdb's copy has only in-frame clones and leaves some out. V, J and clone size are taken as reported in that table, and D and trimming were inferred from the DNA itself. Of approximately 92,000 clones listed, roughly 70% are singletons. Sequenced: peripheral blood. This clonotype was obtained from an older woman in a cohort sampled during active or convalescent COVID-19.

The CDR3 region is CASSQYRGALDTQYF. CDR3 bases: TGTGCCAGCAGCCAATACCGGGGGGCGTTAGATACGCAGTATTTT. This chain joins TRBV3-1 (or the pseudogene TRBV3-2) and TRBJ2-3, with D perhaps matching TRBD2 (7 bases). V gave up 2 bases and J gave up 5 bases, with 14 bases separating them. Germline lookup yields CDR1 LGHDT and CDR2 YNNKEL (reference sequence). This CDR3 has 15 residues.